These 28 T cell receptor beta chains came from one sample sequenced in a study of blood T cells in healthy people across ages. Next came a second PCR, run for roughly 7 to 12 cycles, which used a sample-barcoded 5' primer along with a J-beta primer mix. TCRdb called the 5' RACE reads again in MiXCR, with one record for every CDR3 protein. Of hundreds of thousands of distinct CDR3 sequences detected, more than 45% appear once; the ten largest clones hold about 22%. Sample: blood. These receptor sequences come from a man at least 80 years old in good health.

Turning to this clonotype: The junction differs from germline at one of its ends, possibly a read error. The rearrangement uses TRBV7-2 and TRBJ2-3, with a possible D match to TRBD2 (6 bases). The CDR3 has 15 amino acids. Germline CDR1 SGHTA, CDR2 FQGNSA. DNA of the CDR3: TGTGCCGGCAGCTCACTAGCCTTGAGCACAGATACGCAGTATTTT. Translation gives CAGSSLALSTDTQYF.

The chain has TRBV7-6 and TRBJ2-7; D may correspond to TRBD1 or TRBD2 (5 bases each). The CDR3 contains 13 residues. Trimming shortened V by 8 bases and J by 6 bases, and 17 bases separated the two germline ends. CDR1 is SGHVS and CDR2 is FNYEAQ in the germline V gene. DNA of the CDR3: TGTGCCAGCTCTGAGGGGTCCCCGGGCGAGCAGTACTTC. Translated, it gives CASSEGSPGEQYF.

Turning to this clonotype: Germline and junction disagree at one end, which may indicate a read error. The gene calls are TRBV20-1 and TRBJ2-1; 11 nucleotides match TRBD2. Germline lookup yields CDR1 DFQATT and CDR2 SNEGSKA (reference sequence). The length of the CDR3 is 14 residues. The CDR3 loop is CSARGQELAGEPFF. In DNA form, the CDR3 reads TGCAGTGCTAGAGGCCAGGAACTAGCGGGAGAGCCGTTCTTC.

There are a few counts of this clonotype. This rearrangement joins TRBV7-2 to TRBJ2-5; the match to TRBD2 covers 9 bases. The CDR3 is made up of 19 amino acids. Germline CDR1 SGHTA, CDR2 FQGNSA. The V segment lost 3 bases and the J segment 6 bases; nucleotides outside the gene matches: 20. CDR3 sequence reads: CASSFHAQIAGEGVKTQYF. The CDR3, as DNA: TGTGCCAGCAGCTTTCACGCTCAAATAGCGGGAGAAGGTGTGAAGACCCAGTACTTC.

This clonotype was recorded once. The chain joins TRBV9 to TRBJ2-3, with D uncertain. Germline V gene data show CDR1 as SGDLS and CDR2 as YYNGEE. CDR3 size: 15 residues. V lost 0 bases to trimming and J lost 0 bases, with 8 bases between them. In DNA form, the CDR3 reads TGTGCCAGCAGCGTAGACCCGTTGAGCACAGATACGCAGTATTTT. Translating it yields CASSVDPLSTDTQYF.

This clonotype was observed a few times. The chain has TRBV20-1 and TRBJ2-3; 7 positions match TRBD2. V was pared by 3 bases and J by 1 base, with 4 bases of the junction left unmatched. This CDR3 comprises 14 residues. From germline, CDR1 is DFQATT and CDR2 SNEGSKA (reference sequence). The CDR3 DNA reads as TGCAGTGCTAGTATGCTAGCGGGCACAGATACGCAGTATTTT. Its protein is CSASMLAGTDTQYF.

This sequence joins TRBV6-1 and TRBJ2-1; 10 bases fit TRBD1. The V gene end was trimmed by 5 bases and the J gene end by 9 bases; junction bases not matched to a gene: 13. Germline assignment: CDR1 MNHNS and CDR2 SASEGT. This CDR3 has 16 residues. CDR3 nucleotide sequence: TGTGCCAGCAGTCAAGGGACAGGGGACTTTTCAAGTGAGCAGTTCTTC. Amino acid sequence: CASSQGTGDFSSEQFF.

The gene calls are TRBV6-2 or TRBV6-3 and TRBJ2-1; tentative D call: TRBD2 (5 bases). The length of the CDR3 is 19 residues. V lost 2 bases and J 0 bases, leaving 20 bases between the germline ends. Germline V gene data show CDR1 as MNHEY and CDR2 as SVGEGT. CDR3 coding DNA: TGTGCCAGCAGTTACCCTTCCGGGGTTAGCGAGAGCTCCTACAATGAGCAGTTCTTC. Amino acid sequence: CASSYPSGVSESSYNEQFF.

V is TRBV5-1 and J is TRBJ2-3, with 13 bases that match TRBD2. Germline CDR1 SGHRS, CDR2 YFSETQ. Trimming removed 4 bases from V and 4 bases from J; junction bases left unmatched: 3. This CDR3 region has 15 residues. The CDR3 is CASSTSGGAADTQYF. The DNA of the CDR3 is TGCGCCAGCAGCACTAGCGGGGGGGCCGCAGATACGCAGTATTTT.

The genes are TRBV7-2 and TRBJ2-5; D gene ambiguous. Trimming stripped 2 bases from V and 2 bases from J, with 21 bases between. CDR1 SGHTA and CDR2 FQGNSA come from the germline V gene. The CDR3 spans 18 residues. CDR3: CASSLRRRLVVGQETQYF. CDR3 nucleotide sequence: TGTGCCAGCAGCTTACGGCGCAGGTTGGTGGTTGGACAAGAGACCCAGTACTTC.

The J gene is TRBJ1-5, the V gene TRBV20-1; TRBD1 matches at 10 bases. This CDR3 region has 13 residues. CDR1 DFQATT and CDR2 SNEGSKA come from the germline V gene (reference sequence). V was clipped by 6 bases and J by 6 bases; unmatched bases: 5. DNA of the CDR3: TGCAGTGCCAGACAGGGGGCAGGTCAGCCCCAGCATTTT. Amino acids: CSARQGAGQPQHF.

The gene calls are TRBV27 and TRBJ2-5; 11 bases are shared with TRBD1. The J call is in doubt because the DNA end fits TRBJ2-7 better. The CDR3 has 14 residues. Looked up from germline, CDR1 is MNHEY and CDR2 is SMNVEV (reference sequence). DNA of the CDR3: TGTGCCAGCAGTGGGATGGGACAGGGGGTCGAGCAGTACTTC. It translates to CASSGMGQGVEQYF.

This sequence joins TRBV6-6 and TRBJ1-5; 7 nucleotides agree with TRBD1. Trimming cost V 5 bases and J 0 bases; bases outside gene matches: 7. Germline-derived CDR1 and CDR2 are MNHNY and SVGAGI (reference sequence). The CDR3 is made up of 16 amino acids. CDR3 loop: CASSPRQGVSNQPQHF. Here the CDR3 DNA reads TGTGCCAGCAGTCCGAGACAGGGTGTTAGCAATCAGCCCCAGCATTTT.

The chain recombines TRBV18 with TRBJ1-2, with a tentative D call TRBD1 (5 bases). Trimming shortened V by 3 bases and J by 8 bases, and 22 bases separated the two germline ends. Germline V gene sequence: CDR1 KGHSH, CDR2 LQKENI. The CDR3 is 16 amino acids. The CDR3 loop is CASSPDGQGHMMGYTF. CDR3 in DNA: TGTGCCAGCTCACCGGATGGACAAGGACATATGATGGGCTACACCTTC.

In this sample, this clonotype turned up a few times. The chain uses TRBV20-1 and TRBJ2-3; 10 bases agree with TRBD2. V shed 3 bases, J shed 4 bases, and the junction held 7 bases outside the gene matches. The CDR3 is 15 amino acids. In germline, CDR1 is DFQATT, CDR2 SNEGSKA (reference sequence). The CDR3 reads CSASESGGASDTQYF. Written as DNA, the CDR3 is TGCAGTGCTAGTGAAAGCGGGGGGGCCTCAGATACGCAGTATTTT.

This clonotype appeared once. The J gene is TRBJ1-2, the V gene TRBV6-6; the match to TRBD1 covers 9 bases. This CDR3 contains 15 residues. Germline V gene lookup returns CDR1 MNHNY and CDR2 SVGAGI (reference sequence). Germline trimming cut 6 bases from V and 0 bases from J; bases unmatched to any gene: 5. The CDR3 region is CASRPGQGSNYGYTF. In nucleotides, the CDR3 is TGTGCCAGCAGACCGGGACAGGGTTCTAACTATGGCTACACCTTC.

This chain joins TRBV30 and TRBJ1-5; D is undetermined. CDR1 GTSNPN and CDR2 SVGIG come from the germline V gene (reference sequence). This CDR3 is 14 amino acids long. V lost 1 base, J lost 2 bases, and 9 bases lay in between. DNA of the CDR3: TGTGCCTGGAGTGCGGGGATTGGCAATCAGCCCCAGCATTTT. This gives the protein CAWSAGIGNQPQHF.

The chain's CDR3 is CASSQDLGGRSYNEQFF. The CDR3 DNA is TGCGCCAGCAGCCAAGATTTAGGCGGTCGCTCCTACAATGAGCAGTTCTTC. The chain couples TRBV4-3 to TRBJ2-1; D uncertain. CDR1 is LGHNA, CDR2 YSLEER, per germline. Trimming took 0 bases from V and 0 from J, leaving 12 bases between them. The CDR3 has 17 amino acids.

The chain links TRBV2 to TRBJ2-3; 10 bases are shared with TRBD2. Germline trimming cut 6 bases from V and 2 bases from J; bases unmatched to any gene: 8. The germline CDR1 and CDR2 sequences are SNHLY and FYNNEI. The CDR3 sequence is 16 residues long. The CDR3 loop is CASRPGLAADTDTQYF. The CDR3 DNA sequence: TGTGCCAGCAGACCCGGACTAGCGGCAGACACAGATACGCAGTATTTT.

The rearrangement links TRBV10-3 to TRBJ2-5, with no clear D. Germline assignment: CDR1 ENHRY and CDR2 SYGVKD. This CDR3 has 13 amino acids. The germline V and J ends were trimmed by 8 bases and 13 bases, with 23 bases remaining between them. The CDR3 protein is CAISQRQQTDLYF. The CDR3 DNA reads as TGTGCCATCTCCCAAAGACAACAAACGGATCTGTACTTC.

CDR3 bases: TGTGCCTGGGGGACTAGCGGAGGATACAATGAGCAGTTCTTC. Translation: CAWGTSGGYNEQFF. The chain carries TRBV30 and TRBJ2-1; TRBD2 aligns across 11 bases. CDR3 length: 14 amino acids. Germline CDR1 GTSNPN, CDR2 SVGIG (reference sequence). V gave up 5 bases and J gave up 4 bases; unmatched junction bases: 4. The entire variable domain, with the rest obtained from reference TRBV30 and TRBJ2-1, is as follows: SQTIHQWPATLVQPVGSPLSLECTVEGTSNPNLYWYRQAAGRGLQLLFYSVGIGQISSEVPQNLSASRPQDRQFILSSKKLLLSDSGFYLCAWGTSGGYNEQFFGPGTRLTVL.

CDR3 protein: CASRPWGGGAYEQYF. The DNA for the CDR3 is TGTGCCAGCAGGCCCTGGGGAGGTGGGGCCTACGAGCAGTACTTC. The V call is TRBV28, the J call TRBJ2-4; maybe TRBD2 (6 bases). Matching the DNA end better, TRBJ2-7 makes the J call doubtful. The CDR3 length is 15 residues. Germline-derived CDR1 and CDR2 are MDHEN and SYDVKM.

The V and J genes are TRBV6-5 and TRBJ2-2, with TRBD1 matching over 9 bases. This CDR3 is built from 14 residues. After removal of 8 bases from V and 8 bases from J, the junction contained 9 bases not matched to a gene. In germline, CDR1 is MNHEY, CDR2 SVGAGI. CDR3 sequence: CASARQGVTGELFF. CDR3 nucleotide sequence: TGTGCCAGCGCCCGACAGGGGGTAACAGGGGAGCTGTTTTTT.

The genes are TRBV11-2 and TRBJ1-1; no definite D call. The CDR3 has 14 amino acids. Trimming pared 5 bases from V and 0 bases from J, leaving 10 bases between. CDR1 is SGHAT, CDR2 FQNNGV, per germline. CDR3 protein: CASSTRWVNTEAFF. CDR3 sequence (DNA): TGTGCCAGCAGCACCAGATGGGTGAACACTGAAGCTTTCTTT.

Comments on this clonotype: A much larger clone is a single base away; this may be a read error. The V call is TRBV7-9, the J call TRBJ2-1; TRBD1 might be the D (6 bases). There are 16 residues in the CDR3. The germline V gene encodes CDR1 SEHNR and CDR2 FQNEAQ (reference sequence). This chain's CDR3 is CASSLKGVSSYNKQFF. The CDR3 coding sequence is TGTGCCAGCAGCTTGAAGGGGGTGAGCTCCTACAATAAGCAGTTCTTC. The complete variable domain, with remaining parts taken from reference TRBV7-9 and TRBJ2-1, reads DTGVSQNPRHKITKRGQNVTFRCDPISEHNRLYWYRQTLGQGPEFLTYFQNEAQLEKSRLLSDRFSAERPKGSFSTLEIQRTEQGDSAMYLCASSLKGVSSYNKQFFGPGTRLTVL.

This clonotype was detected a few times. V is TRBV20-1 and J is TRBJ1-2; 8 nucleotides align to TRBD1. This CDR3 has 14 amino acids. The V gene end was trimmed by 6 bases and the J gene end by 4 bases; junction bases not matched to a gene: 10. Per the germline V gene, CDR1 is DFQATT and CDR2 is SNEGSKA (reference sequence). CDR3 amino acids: CSASKPGQAYGYTF. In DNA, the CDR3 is TGCAGTGCCTCGAAACCGGGACAGGCCTATGGCTACACCTTC.

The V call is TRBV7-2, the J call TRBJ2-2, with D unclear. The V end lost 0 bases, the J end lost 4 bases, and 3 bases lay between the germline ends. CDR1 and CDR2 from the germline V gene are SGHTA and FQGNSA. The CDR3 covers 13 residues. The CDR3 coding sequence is TGTGCCAGCAGCTTAGCGTCCACCGGGGAGCTGTTTTTT. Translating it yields CASSLASTGELFF.

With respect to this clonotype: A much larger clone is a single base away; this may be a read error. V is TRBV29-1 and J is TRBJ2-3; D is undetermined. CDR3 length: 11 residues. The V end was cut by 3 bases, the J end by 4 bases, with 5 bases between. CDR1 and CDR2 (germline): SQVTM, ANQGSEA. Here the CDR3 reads CSVDGPDTQYF. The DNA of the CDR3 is TGCAGCGTTGACGGCCCAGATACGCAGTATTTT.